This TCR beta chain was documented in a study of blood T cell repertoires in COVID-19. Study context: The origin of the acute and convalescent COVID-19 samples was the United States, Italy and Spain. In each case, the material was cDNA or gDNA derived from T cells, B-cell-depleted T cells, or PBMCs.

The authors' processing: Nucleated cell number was recorded as an estimate derived from reference gene primer amplification. Some clones are missing from TCRdb's copy, which holds only in-frame ones; the method was immunoSEQ multiplex PCR. V, J and clone size reflect that table, while D and trimming were determined from the DNA. Of 100,000 or so clones detected, 85% to 90% appear once; the ten largest clones hold 9.5% to 15%. The length of the CDR3 is 13 residues. Trimming left V 1 base short and J 6 bases short, with 10 bases between. CDR1 is MNHEY and CDR2 is SVGEGT in the germline V gene. V and J are TRBV6-2 or TRBV6-3 and TRBJ2-7, with D unresolved. This receptor was identified in a human donor in a cohort sampled during active COVID-19. The sample was peripheral blood. The CDR3 is CASSYFGRGEQYF. In DNA form, the CDR3 reads TGTGCCAGCAGTTACTTCGGCCGAGGCGAGCAGTACTTC.